What follows are 12 T cell receptor beta chains derived from one specimen sequenced in a study of post-analysis software for immune sequencing data. For these receptors, no antigen is known. Unique molecular identifiers were carried by the TCR beta cDNA libraries. Via MiXCR, TCRdb re-called the PCR reads, giving one row per CDR3 protein. This sample has hundreds of thousands of distinct CDR3 sequences, with approximately 34% found just once. Study-wide findings and caveats: Included in a set of roughly five TRBV segments more frequent in patients than controls were TRBV5-6, TRBV5-1 and TRBV20-1.

What was sequenced was blood. These receptors were taken from a girl aged 10-17 years with multiple sclerosis.

This clonotype was counted only a few times. The J gene is TRBJ1-1, the V gene TRBV28, with a weak D call TRBD1 (6 bases). V lost 6 bases and J lost 8, with 13 bases in between. Germline CDR1 is MDHEN and CDR2 is SYDVKM. The CDR3 loop spans 12 amino acids. CDR3 protein: CASSRGTSEAFF. CDR3 sequence (DNA): TGTGCCAGCAGCCGAGGGACATCCGAAGCTTTCTTT.

This chain connects TRBV20-1 to TRBJ2-7, with D tentatively TRBD1 (5 bases). The DNA end is more similar to TRBJ2-5, so the J call may be wrong. Per germline, CDR1 DFQATT and CDR2 SNEGSKA (reference sequence). The CDR3 totals 15 residues. CDR3 in DNA: TGCAGTGCTAGACTCCCAGGGTTCCTCCAAGAGACCCAGTACTTC. Translation gives CSARLPGFLQETQYF.

Notes on this clonotype: The junction differs from germline at one of its ends, possibly a read error. The J gene is TRBJ1-5, the V gene TRBV5-6, with D possibly TRBD1 on 5 matching bases. Germline CDR1 SGHDT, CDR2 YYEEEE. This CDR3 comprises 15 residues. CDR3 bases: TGTACCAGCAGCTTGGAAGGGGTTAGCAATCAGCCCCAGCATTTT. Residues: CTSSLEGVSNQPQHF.

The chain employs TRBV29-1 and TRBJ2-3; 12 positions agree with TRBD1. With V trimmed by 4 bases and J by 4 bases, 6 bases remained unmatched. The germline V gene has CDR1 SQVTM and CDR2 ANQGSEA. The CDR3 spans 15 residues. The CDR3 here is CSVAPGTGGADTQYF. The DNA for the CDR3 is TGCAGCGTTGCCCCGGGGACAGGGGGCGCAGATACGCAGTATTTT.

This clonotype is a singleton in its sample. A read error may explain this, as a much larger clone is one base away. The CDR3, as DNA: TGTGCCAGCAGTCCGCGAAAAGAGACCCAGTTCTTC. This codes for CASSPRKETQFF. The rearrangement links TRBV27 to TRBJ2-1, with D uncertain. Trimming shortened V by 5 bases and J by 13 bases, and 15 bases separated the two germline ends. Germline V gene sequence: CDR1 MNHEY, CDR2 SMNVEV (reference sequence). This CDR3 region has 12 residues.

This clonotype has a count of ten or more. The J gene is TRBJ1-2, the V gene TRBV29-1; TRBD1 matches 7 bases. Looked up from germline, CDR1 is SQVTM and CDR2 is ANQGSEA. The CDR3 totals 14 residues. The trim removed 3 bases at V and 4 bases at J, leaving 8 bases unmatched. CDR3 amino acids: CSVDPQGEAYGYTF. The CDR3, as DNA: TGCAGCGTTGACCCCCAGGGGGAGGCCTATGGCTACACCTTC.

This clonotype was seen ten or more times. This chain uses TRBV5-6 with TRBJ2-1, with TRBD2 identical over 7 bases. From germline, CDR1 is SGHDT and CDR2 YYEEEE. Losses at the gene ends were 1 base for V and 1 base for J; bases not matched to a gene: 2. The CDR3 spans 15 residues. CDR3 coding DNA: TGTGCCAGCAGCTTGCGTAGCGGGTCCTACAATGAGCAGTTCTTC. It translates to CASSLRSGSYNEQFF.

This clonotype showed up just a few times. With a much larger clone just one base away, this may be a read error. The chain couples TRBV5-4 to TRBJ2-1; 10 bases agree with TRBD2. Germline CDR1 reads SGHNT; CDR2 reads YYREEE (reference sequence). This CDR3 is 15 amino acids long. CDR3 nucleotide sequence: TGTGCCAGCAGCCCCGGACTAGCGGATAACAATGGGCAGTTCTTC. It translates to CASSPGLADNNGQFF. Full variable domain (outside the CDR3, taken from reference TRBV5-4 and TRBJ2-1): ETGVTQSPTHLIKTRGQQVTLRCSSQSGHNTVSWYQQALGQGPQFIFQYYREEENGRGNFPPRFSGLQFPNYSSELNVNALELDDSALYLCASSPGLADNNGQFFGPGTRLTVL.

CDR3 sequence: CASSFNREGYTF. The CDR3 DNA sequence: TGTGCCAGCAGTTTCAACAGGGAAGGCTACACCTTC. The rearrangement uses TRBV7-9 and TRBJ1-2; weak D call: TRBD1 (6 bases). V was pared by 6 bases and J by 8 bases, with 13 bases between. The CDR3 sequence is 12 residues long. Looked up from germline, CDR1 is SEHNR and CDR2 is FQNEAQ (reference sequence).

This clonotype appeared a few times. Given a much more abundant clone one base away, this may be a read error. Here the CDR3 reads CATSLGGGIRHEQFF. For the CDR3, the DNA is TGTGCCACCAGCCTGGGAGGGGGGATCAGGCATGAGCAGTTCTTC. V and J are TRBV15 and TRBJ2-1; perhaps TRBD2 as D (7 bases). The V end lost 5 bases, the J end lost 8 bases, and 19 bases lay between the germline ends. Germline V gives CDR1 LNHNV, CDR2 YYDKDF (reference sequence). The CDR3 is 15 amino acids.

Regarding this clonotype: This may be a read error, as it is one base from a much larger clone. The J gene is TRBJ2-7, the V gene TRBV5-1; TRBD2 might be the D (5 bases). TRBJ2-5 matches the DNA end more closely, so the J call is doubtful. The CDR3 sequence is 16 residues long. CDR1 is SGHRS, CDR2 YFSETQ, per germline. Here the CDR3 reads CASSLAGVVSQGTQYF. In nucleotides, the CDR3 is TGCGCCAGCAGCTTGGCCGGGGTGGTTTCCCAAGGGACCCAGTACTTC.

Ten or more counts support this clonotype. A much larger clone lies a single base off, so this may be a read error. The rearrangement joins TRBV6-4 to TRBJ2-3, with 9 bases aligning to TRBD1. Germline CDR1 is MRHNA and CDR2 is SNTAGT. There are 17 residues in the CDR3. The CDR3 coding sequence is TGTGCCAGCAGTGACTCGATTCCGGGACAGGGCACAGGTACGCAGTATTTT. Translation: CASSDSIPGQGTGTQYF.